This T cell receptor (beta chain) was documented in a study of spatial heterogeneity in lung cancer. Regarding the study as a whole: One measure, the expanded intratumoral alpha and beta TCR count, tracked tumor mutation counts.

MiXCR, run by TCRdb on the 5' RACE reads, gives a single entry per CDR3 protein. The data contain approximately 8,000 distinct CDR3 sequences, over 9.5% of them seen just once; the ten biggest clones take up 10% to 15%. The V and J ends lost 4 bases and 8 bases respectively, with 9 bases between them. Germline V lookup: CDR1 SGHVS, CDR2 FNYEAQ. The CDR3 has 12 amino acids. This clonotype was seen many times. Its matching antigen is unknown. Regarding time point: sample taken at primary tumor resection. The donors, 70 or so patients with untreated early-stage non-small cell lung cancer, provided the samples. Unsorted samples of tumor, nontumor lung or frozen PBMC had their whole RNA sequenced.

The sequence derives from a male donor with early-stage non-small cell lung cancer. The specimen was lung tumor tissue, collected at surgery. V gene TRBV7-6 combines with J gene TRBJ2-1; possibly TRBD1 or TRBD2 for D (6 bases each). CDR3 sequence reads: CASSSGGDEQFF. CDR3 bases: TGTGCCAGCAGCTCCGGGGGCGATGAGCAGTTCTTC.